This TCR beta chain was recorded in a study of shared clonotypes between healthy human individuals. The method was immunoSEQ multiplex PCR; TCRdb's version includes in-frame clones alone and lacks a portion of them. Of millions of clones listed, approximately 94% are singletons. The naive CD8 subset, CD45RO-negative cells positively selected for CCR7, excluded terminally differentiated effector memory CD45RA+ cells. The germline V gene has CDR1 SEHNR and CDR2 FQNEAQ (reference sequence). Trimming at V came to 7 bases and at J to 3 bases, leaving 11 bases not matched to a gene. The CDR3 runs 16 residues.

The chain couples TRBV7-9 to TRBJ2-1, with 8 bases aligning to TRBD2. This sequence originates from a man younger than 35 in good health. The sequencing sample was made of naive CD8+ T cells sorted from blood. CDR3: CASIPTISGGYNEQFF. The CDR3 DNA is TGTGCCAGCATCCCGACCATCAGCGGGGGCTACAATGAGCAGTTCTTC.